Given below is one TCR beta chain in context. What it binds is unknown. MiXCR, run by TCRdb on the reads, gives a single entry per CDR3 protein. The sample consists of roughly 71,000 distinct CDR3 sequences, about 62% of them appearing once. The record originates from a study of type 1 regulatory T cells. The sequence derives from a human donor in good health. The sequenced sample consisted of cultured T cells, either the whole culture or a sorted T cell fraction (not recorded which). Subset denoted: Tr1-enriched cell product generated in vitro against host alloantigens.

In DNA form, the CDR3 reads TGTGCCAGCAGTGAACCTCATCTATACGAGCAGTACTTC. It encodes CASSEPHLYEQYF. This chain joins TRBV25-1 and TRBJ2-7; D ambiguous. Trimming cost V 2 bases and J 4 bases, with 9 bases left between them. Per the germline V gene, CDR1 is MGHDK and CDR2 is SYGVNS. This CDR3 has 13 residues.